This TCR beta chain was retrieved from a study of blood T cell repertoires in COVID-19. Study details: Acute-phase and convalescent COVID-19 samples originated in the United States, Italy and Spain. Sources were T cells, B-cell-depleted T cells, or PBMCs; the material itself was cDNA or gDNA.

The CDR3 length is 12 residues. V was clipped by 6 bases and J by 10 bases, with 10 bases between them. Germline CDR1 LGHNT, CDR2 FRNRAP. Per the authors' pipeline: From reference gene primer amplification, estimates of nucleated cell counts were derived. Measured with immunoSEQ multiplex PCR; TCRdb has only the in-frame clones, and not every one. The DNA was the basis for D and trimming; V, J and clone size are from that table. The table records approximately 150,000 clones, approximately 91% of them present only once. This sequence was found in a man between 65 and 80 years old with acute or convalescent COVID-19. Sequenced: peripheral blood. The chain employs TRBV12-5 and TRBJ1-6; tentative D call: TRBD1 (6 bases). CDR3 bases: TGTGCTAGTGGACATCAGGGGTCACCCCTCCACTTT. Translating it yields CASGHQGSPLHF.